This TCR beta chain was identified in a study of beta chain features in type 1 diabetes. With V trimmed by 6 bases and J by 9 bases, 8 bases remained unmatched. The germline gives CDR1 SNHLY, CDR2 FYNNEI. The CDR3 spans 13 residues. Investigators reverse transcribed all isolated RNA, so they sequenced expressed TCRB transcripts. Some clones are missing from TCRdb's copy, which holds only in-frame ones; the method was immunoSEQ multiplex PCR. The profile shows around 300,000 clones, around 7.3% of them singletons. This sequence joins TRBV2 and TRBJ2-1, with 7 bases identical to TRBD2. The sample comprised central memory CD4+ T cells from blood. This clonotype originated in a woman between 18 and 29 years old in good health. CDR3 loop: CASRVGRAVEQFF. In DNA form, the CDR3 reads TGTGCCAGCAGGGTTGGGAGGGCGGTTGAGCAGTTCTTC.